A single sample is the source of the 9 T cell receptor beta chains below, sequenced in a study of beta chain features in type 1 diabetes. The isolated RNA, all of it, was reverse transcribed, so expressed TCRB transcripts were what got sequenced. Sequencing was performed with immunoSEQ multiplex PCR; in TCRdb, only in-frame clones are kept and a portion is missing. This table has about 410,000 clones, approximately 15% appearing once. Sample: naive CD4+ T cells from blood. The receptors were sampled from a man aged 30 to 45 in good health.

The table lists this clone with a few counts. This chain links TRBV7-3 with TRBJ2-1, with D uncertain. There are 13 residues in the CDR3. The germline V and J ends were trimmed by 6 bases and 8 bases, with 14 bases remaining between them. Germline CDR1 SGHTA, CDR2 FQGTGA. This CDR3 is CASRAPSQHEQFF. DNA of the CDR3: TGTGCCAGCAGGGCTCCTTCCCAGCATGAGCAGTTCTTC.

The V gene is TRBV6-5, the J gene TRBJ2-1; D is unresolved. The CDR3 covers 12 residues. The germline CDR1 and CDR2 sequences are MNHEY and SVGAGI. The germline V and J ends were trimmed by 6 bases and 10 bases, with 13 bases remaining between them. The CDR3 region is CASRFDGREQFF. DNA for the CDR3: TGTGCCAGCAGGTTTGACGGCCGCGAGCAGTTCTTC.

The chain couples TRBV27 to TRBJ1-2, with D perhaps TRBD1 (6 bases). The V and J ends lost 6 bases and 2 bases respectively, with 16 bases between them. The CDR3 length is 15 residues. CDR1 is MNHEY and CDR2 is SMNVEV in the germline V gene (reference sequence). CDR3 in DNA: TGTGCCAGCAGCCGGGGGGCTTTAGAGAACTATGGCTACACCTTC. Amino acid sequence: CASSRGALENYGYTF.

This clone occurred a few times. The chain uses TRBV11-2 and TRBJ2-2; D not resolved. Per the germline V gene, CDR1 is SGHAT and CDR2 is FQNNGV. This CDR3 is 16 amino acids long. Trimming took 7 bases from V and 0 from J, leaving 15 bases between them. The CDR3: CASKPWPSSNTGELFF. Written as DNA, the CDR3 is TGTGCCAGCAAACCCTGGCCGTCTTCGAACACCGGGGAGCTGTTTTTT.

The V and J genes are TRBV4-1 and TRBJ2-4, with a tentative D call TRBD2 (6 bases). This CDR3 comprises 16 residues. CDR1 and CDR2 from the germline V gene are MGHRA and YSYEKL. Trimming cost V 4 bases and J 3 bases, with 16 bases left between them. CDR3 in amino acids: CASSPISSEGKNIQYF. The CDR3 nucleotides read TGCGCCAGCAGCCCTATATCTAGCGAAGGCAAAAACATTCAGTACTTC.

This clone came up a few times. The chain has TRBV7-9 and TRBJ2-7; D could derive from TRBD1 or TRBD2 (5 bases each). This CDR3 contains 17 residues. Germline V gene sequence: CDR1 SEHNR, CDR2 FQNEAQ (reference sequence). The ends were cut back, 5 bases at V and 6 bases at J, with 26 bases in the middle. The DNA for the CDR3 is TGTGCCAGCAGCACCTGGACACGGATCCGGGGTGGTGGCGAGCAGTACTTC. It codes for CASSTWTRIRGGGEQYF.

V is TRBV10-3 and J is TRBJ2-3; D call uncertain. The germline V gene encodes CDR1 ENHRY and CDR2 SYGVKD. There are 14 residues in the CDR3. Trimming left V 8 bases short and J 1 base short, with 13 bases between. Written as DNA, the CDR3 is TGTGCCATCTCCACGTCTTTGGGCACAGATACGCAGTATTTT. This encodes CAISTSLGTDTQYF.

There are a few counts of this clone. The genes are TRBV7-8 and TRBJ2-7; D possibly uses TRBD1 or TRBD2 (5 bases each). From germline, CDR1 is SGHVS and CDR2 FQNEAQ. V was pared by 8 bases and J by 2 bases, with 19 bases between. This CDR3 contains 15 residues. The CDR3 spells CASVDPGRTPYEQYF. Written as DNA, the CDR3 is TGTGCCAGCGTCGACCCGGGGCGTACCCCCTACGAGCAGTACTTC.

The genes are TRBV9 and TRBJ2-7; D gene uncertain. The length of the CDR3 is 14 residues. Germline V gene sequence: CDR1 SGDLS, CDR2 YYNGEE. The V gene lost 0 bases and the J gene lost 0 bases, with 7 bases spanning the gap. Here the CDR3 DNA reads TGTGCCAGCAGCGTAGACCGGAGCTCCTACGAGCAGTACTTC. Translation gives CASSVDRSSYEQYF.